This T cell receptor beta chain was observed in a study of T cell changes during pregnancy in multiple sclerosis (dated by TCRdb to between 2018 and 2021). Background on the whole study: Changes in the T cell repertoire over the course of pregnancy were examined in this study in women with multiple sclerosis.

As for this clone: What this receptor recognizes is not known. One base away there is no much larger clone; base qualities are not given.

To prepare the library, the immunoSEQ multiplex PCR assay was applied. Drawn from immuneACCESS, this table holds only the in-frame rearrangements with V and J called that TCRdb kept. Clones are partly lost; checked studies trace under half to an unresolved V gene and leave the rest unexplained. The sample contains about 47,000 clones, approximately 92% of them found a single time. Roughly 2.3% of the sample is taken by the ten largest. This clonotype was obtained from a female donor with multiple sclerosis, enrolled in a pregnancy study. The sample here was peripheral blood, taken in the third trimester of pregnancy.

The nucleotides are TGTGCCAGTAGTATGGCTAACACTGAAGCTTTCTTT. It translates as CASSMANTEAFF. The chain is encoded by TRBV19 joined to TRBJ1-1; no confident D gene assignment can be made. From the cysteine through the phenylalanine, the CDR3 covers 12 amino acids. The only DNA kept is the CDR3, 36 bases in frame from the first base. From the germline V gene (reference sequence), CDR1 is LNHDA and CDR2 is SQIVND. V gives up 3 bases and J gives up 2 bases, and the segment between their germline ends measures 4 bases.